Listed below are T cell receptor beta chains from one sample, sequenced in a study of blood T cell repertoires in COVID-19. Assay used: immunoSEQ multiplex PCR; TCRdb lists only in-frame clones, some missing. This table has tens of thousands of clones, 80% to 85% appearing once. The sample consisted of peripheral blood. Receptor source: a man aged 30-40 years with COVID-19, enrolled during active disease. The CDR3 runs from the conserved cysteine through the conserved F or W. Fields, in order: D gene, V gene, J gene, clone size, CDR3 protein, CDR3 DNA. A D gene is named only where the DNA matches it firmly. Clone size is shown for a subset of rows, as once, few, many or a class of expanded clone.

TRBD2,TRBV9,TRBJ2-7,.,CASSPSSGSREQYF,TGTGCCAGCAGCCCCTCCAGCGGGAGCCGCGAGCAGTACTTC
TRBD2,TRBV30,TRBJ2-1,.,CAWTKGTSGFNEQFF,TGTGCCTGGACCAAAGGGACTAGCGGGTTCAATGAGCAGTTCTTC
.,TRBV18,TRBJ2-6,.,CASSPPWRVSGANVLTF,TGTGCCAGCTCACCACCTTGGAGGGTCTCTGGGGCCAACGTCCTGACTTTC
.,TRBV19,TRBJ2-7,.,CASSIEHGMSRSEQYF,TGTGCCAGTAGTATAGAACACGGGATGTCTAGATCCGAGCAGTACTTC
.,TRBV19,TRBJ2-1,.,CASSPFPGSSYNEQFF,TGTGCCAGTAGTCCCTTCCCGGGAAGCTCCTACAATGAGCAGTTCTTC
.,TRBV6-5,TRBJ2-2,.,CASSYGVGVGLRELFF,TGTGCCAGCAGTTACGGTGTAGGGGTGGGGCTACGGGAGCTGTTTTTT
.,TRBV10-3,TRBJ1-6,once,CAISLMEAGDSPLHF,TGTGCCATCAGTCTCATGGAAGCGGGCGATTCACCCCTCCACTTT
TRBD1,TRBV12-5,TRBJ2-7,.,CASGLTGVKGEQYF,TGTGCTAGTGGTTTAACAGGGGTAAAGGGCGAGCAGTACTTC
.,TRBV19,TRBJ1-6,.,CASRVHTGEPLHF,TGTGCCAGTAGAGTTCATACAGGAGAGCCCCTCCACTTT
.,TRBV6-2/TRBV6-3,TRBJ2-1,once,CASSSLRPEWFF,TGTGCCAGCAGTTCCCTGAGGCCCGAGTGGTTCTTC
.,TRBV10-3,TRBJ2-1,.,CAISDKRASDNEQFF,TGTGCCATCAGTGATAAGCGGGCCTCCGATAATGAGCAGTTCTTC
TRBD2,TRBV4-2,TRBJ2-1,few,CASSQKLAGGHEQFF,TGTGCCAGCAGCCAAAAACTAGCGGGGGGGCATGAGCAGTTCTTC
.,TRBV27,TRBJ2-7,.,CASSPGETWEQYF,TGTGCCAGCAGTCCCGGGGAGACTTGGGAGCAGTACTTC
.,TRBV5-5,TRBJ2-7,.,CASSLWTDSYEQYF,TGTGCCAGCAGCTTATGGACAGATTCCTACGAGCAGTACTTC
TRBD2,TRBV15,TRBJ2-3,.,CATSKLAGGPDTQYF,TGTGCCACCAGCAAACTAGCGGGAGGGCCAGATACGCAGTATTTT
TRBD2,TRBV18,TRBJ2-1,.,CASSPPRAGGGYNEQFF,TGTGCCAGCTCCCCCCCACGAGCGGGAGGCGGCTACAATGAGCAGTTCTTC
.,TRBV19,TRBJ2-2,.,CASSIGRGFGELFF,TGTGCCAGTAGTATAGGCAGGGGTTTCGGGGAGCTGTTTTTT
TRBD2,TRBV28,TRBJ2-7,.,CASSLTPNTGGEQYF,TGTGCCAGCAGTTTAACCCCAAACACGGGGGGCGAGCAGTACTTC
TRBD1,TRBV5-1,TRBJ1-2,.,CASSLPNRGGYGYTF,TGCGCCAGCAGCCTCCCGAACAGGGGGGGGTATGGCTACACCTTC
.,TRBV5-1,TRBJ2-5,.,CASSLGGGEETQYF,TGCGCCAGCAGCTTGGGGGGGGGCGAGGAGACCCAGTACTTC
.,TRBV11-3,TRBJ2-7,.,CASSLDFGAAYEQYF,TGTGCCAGCAGCTTAGATTTTGGGGCAGCCTACGAGCAGTACTTC
TRBD1,TRBV3-1/TRBV3-2,TRBJ1-1,.,CASSQGLRDRNTEAFF,TGTGCCAGCAGCCAAGGTCTCCGGGACAGGAACACTGAAGCTTTCTTT
.,TRBV9,TRBJ2-7,.,CASSAQPEGAIREQYF,TGTGCCAGCAGCGCGCAACCCGAAGGGGCGATTCGGGAGCAGTACTTC
TRBD2,TRBV30,TRBJ2-7,.,CAWSGLAGSSYEQYF,TGTGCCTGGAGTGGACTAGCGGGTAGCTCCTACGAGCAGTACTTC